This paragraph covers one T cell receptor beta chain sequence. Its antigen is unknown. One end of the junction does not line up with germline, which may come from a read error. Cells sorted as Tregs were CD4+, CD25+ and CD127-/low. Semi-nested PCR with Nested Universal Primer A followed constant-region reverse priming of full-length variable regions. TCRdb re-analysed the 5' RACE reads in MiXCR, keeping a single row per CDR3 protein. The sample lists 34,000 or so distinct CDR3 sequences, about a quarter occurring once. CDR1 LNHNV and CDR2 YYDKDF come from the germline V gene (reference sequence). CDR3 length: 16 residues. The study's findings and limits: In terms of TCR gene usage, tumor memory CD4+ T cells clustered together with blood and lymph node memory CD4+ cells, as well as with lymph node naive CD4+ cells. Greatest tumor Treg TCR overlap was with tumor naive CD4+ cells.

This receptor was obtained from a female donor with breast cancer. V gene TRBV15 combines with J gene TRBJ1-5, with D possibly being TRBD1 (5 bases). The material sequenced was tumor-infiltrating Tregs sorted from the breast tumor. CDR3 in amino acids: CTTSRAGPRADQPQHF. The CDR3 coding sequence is TGTACCACCAGCAGAGCGGGTCCCAGGGCGGATCAGCCCCAGCATTTT. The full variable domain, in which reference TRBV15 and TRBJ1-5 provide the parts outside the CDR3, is DAMVIQNPRYQVTQFGKPVTLSCSQTLNHNVMYWYQQKSSQAPKLLFHYYDKDFNNEADTPDNFQSRRPNTSFCFLDIRSPGLGDTAMYLCTTSRAGPRADQPQHFGDGTRLSIL.